This T cell receptor (beta chain) was captured by sequencing in a study of blood T cell repertoires in COVID-19. Study-level background: Sites in the United States, Italy and Spain provided acute and convalescent COVID-19 samples. Sources were T cells, B-cell-depleted T cells, or PBMCs; the material itself was cDNA or gDNA.

Source study methods: Nucleated cell number was recorded as an estimate derived from reference gene primer amplification. The method was immunoSEQ multiplex PCR; TCRdb's version includes in-frame clones alone and lacks a portion of them. V and J calls and clone size are those listed in that table; D and trimming were worked out from the DNA. This table holds 250,000 to 300,000 clones, 75% to 90% found once. This clone showed up just once. Germline CDR1 is SGHTS and CDR2 is YDEGEE. This CDR3 is 16 amino acids long. J lost 1 base, V lost 1 base, and 4 bases had no gene match. The sequencing sample was made of peripheral blood. The sequence was collected from a woman aged 55-69 years with acute or convalescent COVID-19. The chain has TRBV5-8 and TRBJ2-7; 11 bases line up with TRBD2. The CDR3 nucleotides read TGTGCCAGCAGCTTGAGAGGACTAGCGGGTTCCTACGAGCAGTACTTC. Translation: CASSLRGLAGSYEQYF.